This T cell receptor beta chain was sequenced in a study of T cell responses to AZD1222 COVID-19 vaccine. In the study overall: Some second doses came at about 4 weeks and others at about 12 weeks; these were pooled. Study results and caveats: It was only five to seven AZD1222 recipients who were seropositive at baseline. The study found vaccine-associated CD4 TCRs spanning spike, dominant at 160-218 and 743-854. The repertoires were collected only after the peak T cell response.

Trimming left V 0 bases short and J 9 bases short, with 8 bases between. The CDR3 is 12 amino acids. CDR1 and CDR2 (germline): SGHRS, YFSETQ. Regarding this clone: Its antigen is not identified.

The assay was immunoSEQ multiplex PCR, and TCRdb's table has in-frame clones only and misses some. The top ten hold more than 13% of the sample, which has around 120,000 clones, 92% seen once. V usage is TRBV5-1 and J usage is TRBJ2-3; D possibly corresponds to TRBD1 (6 bases). This clonotype was sampled from an adult in good health. This sample comprised peripheral blood, obtained on day 0 of AZD1222 vaccination. The CDR3 nucleotides are TGCGCCAGCAGCTTGGAGCAGGGGACGCAGTATTTT. Its translation is CASSLEQGTQYF.